This TCR beta chain was profiled in a study of CD8 T cells in ankylosing spondylitis (dated by TCRdb to 2015 to 2018). Turning to the overall study: The study profiled T cell receptor beta repertoires in healthy donors and ankylosing spondylitis patients to find disease-linked TCR variants. Peripheral blood was sampled, and synovial fluid was also collected from ankylosing spondylitis patients. The full study cohort was made up of 25 ankylosing spondylitis patients and 108 healthy donors.

Reads for this sample came from an Illumina HiSeq 2500. TCR beta libraries were prepared by quantitative 5'-RACE with molecular barcodes. The original pipeline was this. A new computational method based on a probabilistic model of VDJ rearrangement was used to identify disease-linked TCR variants. In TCRdb, the public reads were trimmed at Q25 with fastp and aligned with MiXCR, with productive beta chains retained. Identical CDR3 proteins give one entry, which carries the most common genes and DNA. Here the V and J calls rest on TCRdb's processing, not on the authors' analysis. A total of around 770,000 distinct CDR3 sequences appear in this sample, around a fifth of them only once. About a fifth of the sample rests with the top ten. V drops 0 bases and J drops 2 bases, leaving 8 bases in between. CDR3 length: 13 amino acids, cysteine to phenylalanine. Only the CDR3 DNA stays, 39 bases, in frame from base 1. In the germline V gene (reference sequence), CDR1 corresponds to DFQATT and CDR2 to SNEGSKA.

This clonotype was counted a few times. No cognate antigen has been identified for it. No base quality information exists; no much larger clone differs at one position. What the work shows at the level of the full study, not this receptor alone: A TCR beta motif made up of several highly homologous amino acid variants appeared to be characteristic of blood from ankylosing spondylitis patients. In peripheral blood, the disease-linked clones were found at relatively low frequencies and had a CD8+ phenotype. Significant enrichment of the disease-linked clones was reported in matched synovial fluid samples from ankylosing spondylitis patients. Some of the motif variants had been reported before in the synovial fluid and blood of reactive arthritis patients, a finding that suggests common disease-initiation mechanisms.

The sequence is built from TRBV20-1 and TRBJ2-7; the D gene remains uncertain. Sequenced input: blood, either unsorted or a sorted T cell fraction (not recorded which). This TCR derives from a male donor with ankylosing spondylitis. The CDR3 region has the sequence CSAREHKTYEQYF. The bases are TGCAGTGCTAGAGAACACAAGACCTACGAGCAGTACTTC.